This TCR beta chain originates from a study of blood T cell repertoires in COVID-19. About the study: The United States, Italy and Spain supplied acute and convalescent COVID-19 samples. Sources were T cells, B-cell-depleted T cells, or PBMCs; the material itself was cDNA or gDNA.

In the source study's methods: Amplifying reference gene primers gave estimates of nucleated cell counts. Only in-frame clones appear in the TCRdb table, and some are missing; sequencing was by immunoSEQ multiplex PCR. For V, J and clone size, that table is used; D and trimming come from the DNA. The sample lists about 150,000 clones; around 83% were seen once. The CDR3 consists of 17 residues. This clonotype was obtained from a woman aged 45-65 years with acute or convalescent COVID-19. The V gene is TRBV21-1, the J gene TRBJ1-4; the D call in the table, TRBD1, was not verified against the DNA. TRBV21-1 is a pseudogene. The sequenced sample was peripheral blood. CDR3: CASILSVRPTTNEKLFF. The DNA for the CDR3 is TGTGCCAGCATCCTTTCGGTCAGGCCCACAACTAATGAAAAACTGTTTTTT.